This is a list of T cell receptor beta chains from one sample in a study of T cells after yellow fever vaccination. TCRdb called the 5' RACE reads again in MiXCR, with one record for every CDR3 protein. This table holds tens of thousands of distinct CDR3 sequences, more than 5.5% found once. The sequences come from CD8+ T cells sorted from PBMCs, collected less than 6 days after the first yellow fever vaccination. Receptors originate from a man aged 18 to 35 who received the YFV17D yellow fever vaccine. Each CDR3 is given with its conserved first and last residue. A D gene is named only where the DNA matches it firmly. The size entry is marked missing in some rows and otherwise reads once, few, many or a size class.

v_gene,len,j_gene,abundance,d_gene,CDR3nt,CDR3aa
TRBV19,16,TRBJ2-2,.,TRBD2,TGTGCCAGTTCCTCCGGGAGGGGCGCAAGGACCGGGGAGCTGTTTTTT,CASSSGRGARTGELFF
TRBV13,16,TRBJ2-3,few,TRBD2,TGTGCCAGCAGCTTCTCTAGGGGCGGGGGATTGAATACGCAGTATTTT,CASSFSRGGGLNTQYF
TRBV2,15,TRBJ2-3,few,TRBD2,TGTGCCAGCAGAGAGACTAGCGGGCACACAGATACGCAGTATTTT,CASRETSGHTDTQYF
TRBV5-4,12,TRBJ2-5,.,TRBD2,TGTGCCAGCACGGGGGGGCTAGAGACCCAGTACTTC,CASTGGLETQYF
TRBV4-1,16,TRBJ1-5,many,.,TGCGCCAGCAGCCAAGAGCGGATGGGTGGCAATCAGCCCCAGCATTTT,CASSQERMGGNQPQHF
TRBV15,16,TRBJ2-1,few,TRBD1,TGTGCCACCAGCAGAAAGGGACAGGGGATGTACAATGAGCAGTTCTTC,CATSRKGQGMYNEQFF
TRBV6-6,13,TRBJ1-1,many,.,TGTGCCAGCAGTTCTTCAATGAACACTGAAGCTTTCTTT,CASSSSMNTEAFF
TRBV9,14,TRBJ2-3,many,.,TGTGCCAGCAGCGGGACAACTAGCACAGATACGCAGTATTTT,CASSGTTSTDTQYF
TRBV27,13,TRBJ2-2,many,.,TGTGCCAGCAGTTTACTGAACACCGGGGAGCTGTTTTTT,CASSLLNTGELFF
TRBV4-1,15,TRBJ2-3,.,.,TGCGCCAGCAGCCAAGATATCCTGAGCACAGATACGCAGTATTTT,CASSQDILSTDTQYF
TRBV5-1,13,TRBJ2-1,many,TRBD2,TGCGCCAGCAGCTTGGCCGGGGGGAATGAGCAGTTCTTC,CASSLAGGNEQFF
TRBV5-1,12,TRBJ2-5,.,TRBD2,TGCGCCAGCGGCCGGGAGGAAGAGACCCAGTACTTC,CASGREEETQYF
TRBV5-1,13,TRBJ2-1,.,.,TGCGCCAGCAGCTTCAGATGGAACAATGAGCAGTTCTTC,CASSFRWNNEQFF
TRBV11-2,13,TRBJ1-1,many,.,TGTGCCAGCAGCTTTAGCAGGGCCGCTGAAGCTTTCTTT,CASSFSRAAEAFF
TRBV20-1,13,TRBJ2-2,many,.,TGCAGTGCTAGAGAGTACGACACCGGGGAGCTGTTTTTT,CSAREYDTGELFF
TRBV5-1,17,TRBJ1-1,many,TRBD1,TGCGCCAGCAGCCGGGACAGGGCTACATTCATGAACACTGAAGCTTTCTTT,CASSRDRATFMNTEAFF
TRBV6-2/TRBV6-3,14,TRBJ2-1,many,.,TGTGCCAGCAGTTACTTGTCCGGGCTGCGGGAGCAGTTCTTC,CASSYLSGLREQFF
TRBV6-2/TRBV6-3,14,TRBJ2-2,many,.,TGTGCCAGCAGTACCCGGAAGAACACCGGGGAGCTGTTTTTT,CASSTRKNTGELFF
TRBV19,12,TRBJ1-4,few,.,TGTGCCAGTAGTGTAACGGCGGAAAAACTGTTTTTT,CASSVTAEKLFF
TRBV7-8,15,TRBJ1-1,few,.,TGTGCCAGCAGCATAATGACAACAATCAACACTGAAGCTTTCTTT,CASSIMTTINTEAFF
TRBV9,14,TRBJ2-3,.,.,TGTGCCAGCAGCGGGGGGGCTACCTCAGATACGCAGTATTTT,CASSGGATSDTQYF
TRBV30,17,TRBJ2-7,many,TRBD2,TGTGCCTGGGGCATCGACCCGGGACTAGCGAAGCCCTACGAGCAGTACTTC,CAWGIDPGLAKPYEQYF
TRBV7-9,13,TRBJ2-7,.,.,TGTGCCAGCAGCTCGGGACCCTTCTACGCGCAGTACTTC,CASSSGPFYAQYF
TRBV20-1,14,TRBJ2-1,few,TRBD2,TGCAGTGCCACCGGGACTAGCTCCTACAATGAGCAGTTCTTC,CSATGTSSYNEQFF
TRBV7-9,12,TRBJ2-7,few,.,TGTGCCAGCAGCTTAAGTGCGTACGAGCAGTACTTC,CASSLSAYEQYF
TRBV9,15,TRBJ2-5,.,TRBD2,TGTGCCAGCAGCGAATATAGCGGGACCCAAGAGACCCAGTACTTC,CASSEYSGTQETQYF
TRBV27,13,TRBJ1-1,many,.,TGTGCCAGCAGTTTTAAAGAGACCACTGAAGCTTTCTTT,CASSFKETTEAFF
TRBV9,13,TRBJ1-6,many,.,TGTGCCAGCAGCCAGACCCTTAATTCACCCCTCCACTTT,CASSQTLNSPLHF
TRBV6-1,16,TRBJ2-3,.,TRBD1,TGTGCCAGCAGTCCCCTCCCAGGGACAGGTACAGATACGCAGTATTTT,CASSPLPGTGTDTQYF
TRBV12-5,17,TRBJ2-4,.,.,TGTGCTAGTGGTTTCCCATCAGGAGGGGGTGCCAAAAACATTCAGTACTTC,CASGFPSGGGAKNIQYF
TRBV7-9,14,TRBJ2-2,many,.,TGTGCCAGCAGCTTAGTTTGGGACACCGGGGAGCTGTTTTTT,CASSLVWDTGELFF
TRBV10-1,15,TRBJ2-3,.,TRBD2,TGCGCCAGCAGTGACCTAGCGGGGGGGCCGAATACGCAGTATTTT,CASSDLAGGPNTQYF
TRBV27,17,TRBJ1-5,.,.,TGTGCCAGCAGTTTATCCGGGGGGCTGTTGAACAATCAGCCCCAGCATTTT,CASSLSGGLLNNQPQHF
TRBV7-2,15,TRBJ2-1,.,.,TGTGCCAGCAGCAAACGGGGGACGTTTTACAATGAGCAGTTCTTC,CASSKRGTFYNEQFF
TRBV5-1,13,TRBJ2-1,many,TRBD1,TGCGCCAGCACCGGGACAGGGTGGCATGAGCAGTTCTTC,CASTGTGWHEQFF
TRBV7-2,16,TRBJ2-3,few,TRBD1,TGTGCCAGCAGCTTAGTAGGACAGGGGTTCACAGATACGCAGTATTTT,CASSLVGQGFTDTQYF
TRBV2,15,TRBJ1-6,many,.,TGTGCCAGCAGTGTAGTGGGGGGGCCTAATTCACCCCTCCACTTT,CASSVVGGPNSPLHF
TRBV12-3/TRBV12-4,13,TRBJ1-2,.,.,TGTGCCAGCACCCCGGGGGGGGGAGGCGGCTACACCTTC,CASTPGGGGGYTF
TRBV12-3/TRBV12-4,12,TRBJ1-1,many,.,TGTGCCAGCAGTTCCGGGACGACTGAAGCTTTCTTT,CASSSGTTEAFF
TRBV27,14,TRBJ2-1,few,TRBD1,TGTGCCAGCAGCCTAATCACAGGGGTTACTGAGCAGTTCTTC,CASSLITGVTEQFF
TRBV10-3,15,TRBJ2-7,few,.,TGTGCCATCAGTGAGTCGGAGCGTAGGGTCGCCGAGCAGTACTTC,CAISESERRVAEQYF
TRBV11-2,12,TRBJ1-4,many,.,TGTGCCAGCAGCTTACAAAATGAAAAACTGTTTTTT,CASSLQNEKLFF
TRBV10-2,15,TRBJ2-3,.,TRBD2,TGCGCCAGCAGTGCCACTAGCGGGGGGGGTGGTACGCAGTATTTT,CASSATSGGGGTQYF
TRBV5-4,13,TRBJ2-1,.,.,TGTGCCAGCAGCCCGTGGCCGAGGAATGAGCAGTTCTTC,CASSPWPRNEQFF
TRBV5-1,15,TRBJ2-3,.,.,TGCGCCAGCAGCTCTTATTACAGGGTGGTGGATACGCAGTATTTT,CASSSYYRVVDTQYF
TRBV7-8,15,TRBJ2-1,many,TRBD2,TGTGCCAGCAGCTTCGGGGGGAGCTCCTACAATGAGCAGTTCTTC,CASSFGGSSYNEQFF
TRBV29-1,13,TRBJ1-1,few,.,TGCAGCGTTGTGGGGGGTCGGTACACTGAAGCTTTCTTT,CSVVGGRYTEAFF
TRBV29-1,11,TRBJ1-1,many,.,TGCAGCGTTGATCGCAGCACTGAAGCTTTCTTT,CSVDRSTEAFF
TRBV24-1,13,TRBJ1-1,few,.,TGTGCCACCAGCCAGGGTGAAGTGACTGAAGCTTTCTTT,CATSQGEVTEAFF
TRBV4-3,15,TRBJ1-2,.,.,TGCGCCAGCAGCCAAGAAAGGGGGGTATACCATGGCTACACCTTC,CASSQERGVYHGYTF